The entry below gives a single T cell receptor beta chain sequence along with its context. Its antigen is not known. At one end the junction does not follow the germline gene, possibly because of a read error. These data come from a study of blood T cells in healthy people across ages. Study results and caveats: Researchers judged that diversity estimates from one million T cells fell short of true values. Fewer expanded clones and more diversity marked long-lived versus aged donors. The recorded TCR beta diversity per million T cells decreased in a roughly linear manner with age.

Sample-barcoded 5' priming and a J-beta primer mix drove a second PCR of roughly 7 to 11 cycles. In TCRdb, the 5' RACE reads were re-called with MiXCR into one record per CDR3 protein. The table includes roughly 1,500,000 distinct CDR3 sequences, about 32% detected once. The TCR was taken from a woman aged 25 to 39 in good health. Material for sequencing was blood.

DNA for the CDR3: TGTGCCGGCAGTGTGACAGGGATAAACACTGAAGCTTTCTTT. It yields the protein CAGSVTGINTEAFF. V is TRBV6-6 and J is TRBJ1-1, with TRBD1 matching 7 bases. CDR3 length: 14 amino acids. CDR1 and CDR2 from the germline V gene are MNHNY and SVGAGI (reference sequence).